This T cell receptor beta chain was obtained from a study of shared clonotypes between healthy human individuals. V gave up 4 bases and J gave up 3 bases, with 9 bases separating them. Germline CDR1 is MNHNS and CDR2 is SASEGT. The CDR3 runs to 13 residues. Libraries were prepared by immunoSEQ multiplex PCR; TCRdb keeps only in-frame clonotypes and omits some of them. The data hold about 79,000 clones, with 50% to 70% observed a single time. The sequencing sample was made of memory CD8+ T cells sorted from blood. Sample subset: CD45RO+ cells pooled with CCR7-negative TemRA cells. This chain uses TRBV6-1 with TRBJ1-1; unclear D gene. The TCR originated in a man aged 25-45 years in good health. The CDR3 here is CASSVSGYTEAFF. As DNA, the CDR3 is TGTGCCAGCAGTGTTTCTGGGTACACTGAAGCTTTCTTT.